This T cell receptor (beta chain) came from a study of neurological immune-mediated disorders (dated by TCRdb to about 2019). Background for the entire study: The study compared peripheral blood TCR-beta repertoires of HTLV-I-associated myelopathy (HAM/TSP) patients, multiple sclerosis patients and healthy controls using UMI-based sequencing. Longitudinal HAM/TSP and healthy donors were sampled at 3 time-points each (about 3-45 month intervals). Of the approximately 68 subjects in the cohort, about 14 were HAM/TSP patients, some 35 were multiple sclerosis patients, and about 20 were healthy controls. The approximately 110 TCR-beta libraries covered PBMC samples along with longitudinal samples, technical triplicates, and paired sorted CD4+ and CD8+ T-cell subsets.

cDNA was synthesized by template-switch 5'RACE using a primer with a 10-nucleotide random unique molecular identifier that tagged each TCR transcript. Each sequencing run produced over 170 million TCR-beta sequences covering 15-18 subjects. Total RNA was extracted with the RNeasy kit. TCR-beta VDJ regions were amplified with primers for the TCR constant region and the 5'RACE anchor, using the KAPA Real-time Library Amplification kit. Sample indexes and Illumina adaptors were added in a first PCR, after which library yield was increased in a second PCR. After purification with Ampure beads, the TCR product of roughly 650 bp was size-selected on a 2% E-gel SizeSelection system. Before pooling, library quality was assessed on a Bioanalyzer, concentration was determined with Qubit, and library quantification was performed with the Kapa Library Quantification kit. An Illumina HiSeq 2500 was used to sequence the libraries paired-end at 2 x 150 bp. To increase sequence diversity, roughly 24-31% phiX was spiked into each library pool. Per the authors' processing: Quality-filtered reads were processed with the UMI-based MiGEC pipeline, and over 80% of raw TCR sequences were removed by the MiGEC pipeline during error correction. VDJ genes were aligned to IMGT germline references, and each clonotype was defined by a unique CDR3 amino acid sequence together with V-J genes. Clonal expansion, Shannon diversity and CDR3 relatedness (CalcPairwiseDistances, ClusterSamples) were evaluated with VDJtools, and phylogenetic trees were built with CLCbio workbench. A clone was classed as expanded if it had 8 or more unique UMIs, a cutoff based on coefficient-of-variation modelling across technical triplicates. TCRdb reworked the public reads: Q25 trimming with fastp, MiXCR clone assembly, productive beta chains retained. Identical CDR3 protein sequences are pooled into one entry, listed with their most common genes and DNA. The V and J calls were determined by TCRdb, not by the authors. The sample has 85,000 to 110,000 distinct CDR3 sequences on record, approximately 10% of them singletons. Approximately 3.4% of the sample lies in the top ten.

The germline V gene yields SGHTA for CDR1 and FQGNSA for CDR2. At the junction V is shortened by 3 bases and J by 6 bases; bases outside the gene matches: 6. Measured from the cysteine to the phenylalanine, the CDR3 is 14 residues long. The read is trimmed to its CDR3 DNA, 42 bases read in frame from base 1. What this sample's time point label stands for: longitudinal time-point 3. For unsorted PBMC libraries, 2 million PBMCs were used after storage in RNAlater at -80 degrees C until RNA extraction. Peripheral blood underwent Ficoll-Hypaque density gradient centrifugation to isolate PBMCs, which were then cryopreserved in liquid nitrogen. In this sample, this clonotype turned up a few times. The antigen it binds to is not known. No much larger clone is present one base from it, and per-base qualities are unavailable. General conclusions and limits of the study: TCR clonal expansion was highest in HAM/TSP patients and lowest in MS patients, with MS patients falling below even healthy controls. Expanded clones from different subjects shared no identical CDR3 amino acid sequences, which suggests that TCR-beta repertoires were private in all groups.

The rearrangement combines TRBV7-2 with TRBJ2-7; 9 junctional bases match TRBD1. The source material was PBMCs. The clonotype comes from a female donor with HTLV-1-associated myelopathy (HAM/TSP). The encoded CDR3 is CASSLAGTGFEQYF. DNA sequence: TGTGCCAGCAGCTTGGCCGGGACAGGGTTCGAGCAGTACTTC.